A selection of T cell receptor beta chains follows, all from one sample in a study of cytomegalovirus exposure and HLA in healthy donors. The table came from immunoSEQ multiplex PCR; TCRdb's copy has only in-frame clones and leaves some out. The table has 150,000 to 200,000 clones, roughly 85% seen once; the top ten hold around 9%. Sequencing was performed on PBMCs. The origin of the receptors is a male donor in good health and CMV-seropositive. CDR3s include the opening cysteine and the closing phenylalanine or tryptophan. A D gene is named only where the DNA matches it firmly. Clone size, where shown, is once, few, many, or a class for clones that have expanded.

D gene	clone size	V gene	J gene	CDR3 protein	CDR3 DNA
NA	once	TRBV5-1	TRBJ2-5	CASSLVFTPQETQYF	TGCGCCAGCAGCTTGGTATTTACACCTCAAGAGACCCAGTACTTC
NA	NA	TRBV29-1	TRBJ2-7	CSVESSGGFYEQYF	TGCAGCGTTGAAAGTTCAGGGGGGTTTTACGAGCAGTACTTC
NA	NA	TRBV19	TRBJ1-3	CASWASGNTIYF	TGTGCTTCCTGGGCCTCTGGAAACACCATATATTTT
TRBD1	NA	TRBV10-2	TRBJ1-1	CASTATGLNTEAFF	TGCGCCAGCACTGCGACAGGGTTGAACACTGAAGCTTTCTTT
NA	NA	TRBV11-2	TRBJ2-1	CASSSGLTNEQFF	TGTGCCAGCAGCTCCGGACTCACCAATGAGCAGTTCTTC
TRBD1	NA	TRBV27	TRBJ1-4	CASSSQGAYEKLFF	TGTGCCAGCAGCTCACAGGGGGCCTATGAAAAACTGTTTTTT
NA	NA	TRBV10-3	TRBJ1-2	CAISPGPGENYGYTF	TGTGCCATCAGCCCCGGGCCAGGGGAGAACTATGGCTACACCTTC
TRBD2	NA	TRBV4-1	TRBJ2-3	CASSQSSGGLTDTQYF	TGCGCCAGCAGCCAAAGTAGCGGGGGACTAACAGATACGCAGTATTTT
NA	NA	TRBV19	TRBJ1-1	CASSIQTANTEAFF	TGTGCCAGTAGTATACAGACAGCGAACACTGAAGCTTTCTTT
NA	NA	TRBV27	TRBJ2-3	CASRHRDSSDTQYF	TGTGCCAGCAGACACCGGGACTCCTCAGATACGCAGTATTTT
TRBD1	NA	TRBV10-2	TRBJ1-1	CASVDTGVGTEAFF	TGCGCCAGCGTTGATACAGGGGTGGGCACTGAAGCTTTCTTT
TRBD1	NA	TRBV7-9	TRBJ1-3	CASSLAGQGLGNTIYF	TGTGCCAGCAGCTTAGCAGGACAGGGGCTCGGAAACACCATATATTTT
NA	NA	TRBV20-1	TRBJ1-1	CSVANTEAFF	TGCAGTGTAGCGAACACTGAAGCTTTCTTT
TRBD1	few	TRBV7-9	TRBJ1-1	CASSYRTLGTAGTEAFF	TGTGCCAGCAGCTACCGAACCCTCGGGACAGCCGGGACTGAAGCTTTCTTT
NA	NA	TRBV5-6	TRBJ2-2	CASSFDRWGELFF	TGTGCCAGCAGCTTCGACAGGTGGGGGGAGCTGTTTTTT
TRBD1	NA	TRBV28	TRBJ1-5	CASSPGQANQPQHF	TGTGCCAGCAGTCCCGGACAGGCAAATCAGCCCCAGCATTTT
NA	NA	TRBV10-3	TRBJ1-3	CAIRDTELGNTIYF	TGTGCCATCAGGGACACCGAACTAGGAAACACCATATATTTT
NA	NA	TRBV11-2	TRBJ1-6	CASSLDPGTSPLHF	TGTGCCAGCAGCTTAGACCCGGGAACCTCACCCCTCCACTTT
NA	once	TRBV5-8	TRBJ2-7	CASSLQPHPATEQYF	TGTGCCAGCAGCTTACAACCTCATCCTGCCACCGAGCAGTACTTC
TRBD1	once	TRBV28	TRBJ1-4	CASSSSGGNEKLFF	TGTGCCAGCAGTTCCTCAGGGGGGAATGAAAAACTGTTTTTT
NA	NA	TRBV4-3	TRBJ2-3	CASSQQGGAGSDTQYF	TGCGCCAGCAGCCAACAAGGCGGGGCCGGGTCCGATACGCAGTATTTT
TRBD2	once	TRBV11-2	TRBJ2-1	CASSALRFSGNNEQFF	TGTGCCAGCAGCGCCCTCCGCTTTAGCGGGAACAATGAGCAGTTCTTC
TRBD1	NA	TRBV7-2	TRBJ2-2	CASSLRTGGSGELFF	TGTGCCAGCAGCTTAAGGACAGGGGGCTCCGGGGAGCTGTTTTTT
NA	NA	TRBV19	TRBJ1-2	CASSLGQGNYGYTF	TGTGCCAGTAGCCTTGGGCAGGGGAACTATGGCTACACCTTC
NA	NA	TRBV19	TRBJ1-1	CASSPGGGTEAFF	TGTGCCAGTAGTCCCGGCGGAGGCACTGAAGCTTTCTTT